These 2 T cell receptor beta chains were all obtained from the same sample, sequenced in a study of blood T cell repertoires in COVID-19. The method was immunoSEQ multiplex PCR; TCRdb's version includes in-frame clones alone and lacks a portion of them. The top ten hold approximately 7.9% of the sample, which has about 110,000 clones, 82% seen once. Sequencing used peripheral blood. These receptors originate from a man in his 70s with acute or convalescent COVID-19.

The CDR3 loop is CATSEFLAGGFGDTQYF. The DNA for the CDR3 is TGTGCCACCAGTGAATTTCTAGCGGGAGGGTTCGGAGATACGCAGTATTTT. This chain links TRBV24-1 with TRBJ2-3; 12 bases map to TRBD2. J lost 5 bases, V lost 4 bases, and 9 bases had no gene match. There are 17 residues in the CDR3. CDR1 and CDR2 (germline): KGHDR, SFDVKD.

The CDR3 spells CASSPGTGGSYEQYF. The CDR3 DNA sequence: TGTGCCAGTAGTCCAGGGACAGGGGGCTCCTACGAGCAGTACTTC. The chain employs TRBV19 and TRBJ2-7; TRBD1 matches 11 bases. From germline, CDR1 is LNHDA and CDR2 SQIVND (reference sequence). The ends lost 5 bases at V and 0 bases at J; junction bases unmatched: 3. The CDR3 extends over 15 amino acids.